A selection of T cell receptor beta chains follows, all from one sample in a study of chemoradiotherapy in HPV16-positive cancers. The method was immunoSEQ multiplex PCR; TCRdb's version includes in-frame clones alone and lacks a portion of them. The sample yields about 68,000 clones, more than 70% seen once. The input for sequencing was blood, taken from a patient who underwent chemoradiotherapy. The receptors stem from a human donor with HPV-associated anogenital cancer. Each CDR3 is given with its conserved first and last residue. A D gene is named only where the DNA matches it firmly. Clone sizes are given selectively: once, few, many, or a class where the clone is expanded.

d_gene: .
j_gene: TRBJ1-2
abundance: once
v_gene: TRBV9
CDR3aa: CASSPLSRDSIHGYTF
CDR3nt: TGTGCCAGCAGCCCTCTATCCAGGGACTCAATACATGGCTACACCTTC

d_gene: TRBD1
j_gene: TRBJ2-7
abundance: few
v_gene: TRBV6-1
CDR3aa: CASRDGTGSYEQYF
CDR3nt: TGTGCCAGCAGGGACGGGACAGGGTCCTACGAGCAGTACTTC

d_gene: .
j_gene: TRBJ1-2
abundance: .
v_gene: TRBV19
CDR3aa: CASSIGHTNYGYTF
CDR3nt: TGTGCCAGTAGTATCGGACACACTAACTATGGCTACACCTTC

d_gene: TRBD1
j_gene: TRBJ1-4
abundance: .
v_gene: TRBV2
CDR3aa: CASSDGTGVRDEKLFF
CDR3nt: TGTGCCAGCAGTGACGGGACAGGGGTAAGGGATGAAAAACTGTTTTTT

d_gene: .
j_gene: TRBJ2-2
abundance: .
v_gene: TRBV7-9
CDR3aa: CASSSRWDIGDGELFF
CDR3nt: TGTGCCAGCAGCTCCCGATGGGACATTGGTGACGGGGAGCTGTTTTTT

d_gene: TRBD2
j_gene: TRBJ2-2
abundance: .
v_gene: TRBV27
CDR3aa: CASIKTSGVNTGELFF
CDR3nt: TGTGCCAGCATCAAGACTAGCGGGGTGAACACCGGGGAGCTGTTTTTT

d_gene: .
j_gene: TRBJ2-3
abundance: .
v_gene: TRBV19
CDR3aa: CASRKKGMDTQYF
CDR3nt: TGTGCCAGTAGAAAGAAGGGGATGGATACGCAGTATTTT

d_gene: .
j_gene: TRBJ2-1
abundance: .
v_gene: TRBV5-4
CDR3aa: CASSLSAASRVNEQFF
CDR3nt: TGTGCCAGCAGCTTGAGCGCGGCTAGTAGAGTCAATGAGCAGTTCTTC

d_gene: .
j_gene: TRBJ2-1
abundance: few
v_gene: TRBV20-1
CDR3aa: CSAIDTTQFF
CDR3nt: TGCAGTGCTATAGACACCACCCAGTTCTTC

d_gene: .
j_gene: TRBJ1-1
abundance: .
v_gene: TRBV4-1
CDR3aa: CASSQRGQITNTEAFF
CDR3nt: TGCGCCAGCAGCCAACGAGGACAAATAACGAACACTGAAGCTTTCTTT

d_gene: TRBD1
j_gene: TRBJ1-5
abundance: few
v_gene: TRBV4-1
CDR3aa: CASSQDYGTGGDQPQHF
CDR3nt: TGCGCCAGCAGCCAAGATTACGGGACAGGAGGCGATCAGCCCCAGCATTTT

d_gene: .
j_gene: TRBJ1-1
abundance: once
v_gene: TRBV5-1
CDR3aa: CASSSPRGTEAFF
CDR3nt: TGCGCCAGCAGCTCGCCGAGGGGGACTGAAGCTTTCTTT

d_gene: TRBD1
j_gene: TRBJ2-7
abundance: .
v_gene: TRBV5-6
CDR3aa: CASSWDRAYEQYF
CDR3nt: TGTGCCAGCAGCTGGGACAGAGCCTACGAGCAGTACTTC

d_gene: TRBD1
j_gene: TRBJ2-3
abundance: .
v_gene: TRBV27
CDR3aa: CASSSTGGADTQYF
CDR3nt: TGTGCCAGCAGTTCAACAGGGGGTGCAGATACGCAGTATTTT

d_gene: .
j_gene: TRBJ2-2
abundance: once
v_gene: TRBV7-9
CDR3aa: CASSLAGTNTGELFF
CDR3nt: TGTGCCAGCAGCTTGGCGGGGACGAACACCGGGGAGCTGTTTTTT

d_gene: .
j_gene: TRBJ1-6
abundance: .
v_gene: TRBV19
CDR3aa: CASSIELYNSPLHF
CDR3nt: TGTGCCAGTAGTATAGAGCTTTACAATTCACCCCTCCACTTT

d_gene: TRBD1
j_gene: TRBJ2-2
abundance: .
v_gene: TRBV10-3
CDR3aa: CATALDRGRGTGELFF
CDR3nt: TGTGCCACCGCCCTTGACAGGGGGCGCGGCACCGGGGAGCTGTTTTTT

d_gene: TRBD2
j_gene: TRBJ2-7
abundance: .
v_gene: TRBV5-4
CDR3aa: CASSQGLAGAYEQYF
CDR3nt: TGTGCCAGCAGCCAGGGACTAGCGGGAGCCTACGAGCAGTACTTC

d_gene: TRBD2
j_gene: TRBJ2-1
abundance: .
v_gene: TRBV4-2
CDR3aa: CASSQGLGLASNEQFF
CDR3nt: TGTGCCAGCAGCCAAGGGCTAGGACTAGCTTCCAATGAGCAGTTCTTC

d_gene: .
j_gene: TRBJ1-6
abundance: once
v_gene: TRBV5-5
CDR3aa: CASSLGWDNSPLHF
CDR3nt: TGTGCCAGCAGCTTGGGGTGGGATAATTCACCCCTCCACTTT

d_gene: .
j_gene: TRBJ2-1
abundance: .
v_gene: TRBV5-6
CDR3aa: CASSRARVEQFF
CDR3nt: TGTGCCAGCAGCCGTGCAAGGGTTGAGCAGTTCTTC

d_gene: TRBD1
j_gene: TRBJ1-2
abundance: once
v_gene: TRBV6-1
CDR3aa: CASRPQGAEGYTF
CDR3nt: TGTGCCAGCAGGCCACAGGGGGCGGAAGGCTACACCTTC

d_gene: TRBD2
j_gene: TRBJ2-1
abundance: .
v_gene: TRBV10-3
CDR3aa: CAITSEAGGYNEQFF
CDR3nt: TGTGCCATCACCTCGGAAGCGGGGGGTTACAATGAGCAGTTCTTC

d_gene: .
j_gene: TRBJ2-1
abundance: .
v_gene: TRBV2
CDR3aa: CASREGRVSVYNEQFF
CDR3nt: TGTGCCAGCAGAGAGGGCAGGGTATCGGTATACAATGAGCAGTTCTTC

d_gene: .
j_gene: TRBJ1-2
abundance: .
v_gene: TRBV6-1
CDR3aa: CASRRVGSDYGYTF
CDR3nt: TGTGCCAGCAGGAGAGTTGGTTCGGACTATGGCTACACCTTC

d_gene: .
j_gene: TRBJ1-1
abundance: .
v_gene: TRBV25-1
CDR3aa: CASNKQGRNTEAFF
CDR3nt: TGTGCCAGCAACAAACAGGGTAGGAACACTGAAGCTTTCTTT

d_gene: TRBD2
j_gene: TRBJ2-3
abundance: .
v_gene: TRBV19
CDR3aa: CASSLGGLAGGLDTQYF
CDR3nt: TGTGCCAGTAGTCTCGGGGGACTAGCGGGAGGTTTGGATACGCAGTATTTT

d_gene: TRBD2
j_gene: TRBJ2-7
abundance: .
v_gene: TRBV7-2
CDR3aa: CASSLSDRRTSYYEQYF
CDR3nt: TGTGCCAGCAGCTTATCGGATCGAAGGACTAGCTACTACGAGCAGTACTTC

d_gene: .
j_gene: TRBJ1-1
abundance: .
v_gene: TRBV29-1
CDR3aa: CSGTPTGNTEAFF
CDR3nt: TGCAGCGGAACCCCTACGGGGAACACTGAAGCTTTCTTT

d_gene: .
j_gene: TRBJ1-2
abundance: .
v_gene: TRBV28
CDR3aa: CATPLGPGNNGYTF
CDR3nt: TGTGCCACCCCATTGGGTCCGGGAAATAATGGCTACACCTTC

d_gene: .
j_gene: TRBJ2-3
abundance: .
v_gene: TRBV6-4
CDR3aa: CASSSTGYGADTQYF
CDR3nt: TGTGCCAGCAGTAGCACAGGGTATGGTGCAGATACGCAGTATTTT

d_gene: .
j_gene: TRBJ1-2
abundance: .
v_gene: TRBV7-6
CDR3aa: CASSFPGDGYTF
CDR3nt: TGTGCCAGCAGCTTCCCAGGGGATGGCTACACCTTC

d_gene: .
j_gene: TRBJ2-3
abundance: .
v_gene: TRBV7-9
CDR3aa: CASSQGPRDTQYF
CDR3nt: TGTGCCAGCAGCCAAGGACCCCGGGATACGCAGTATTTT

d_gene: .
j_gene: TRBJ1-2
abundance: .
v_gene: TRBV19
CDR3aa: CASSLSRGNYGYTF
CDR3nt: TGTGCCAGTAGTTTATCCAGGGGTAACTATGGCTACACCTTC

d_gene: TRBD2
j_gene: TRBJ2-3
abundance: .
v_gene: TRBV13
CDR3aa: CASSSTGRGASTDTQYF
CDR3nt: TGTGCCAGCAGCTCGACGGGGCGGGGGGCTAGCACAGATACGCAGTATTTT

d_gene: TRBD1
j_gene: TRBJ2-7
abundance: .
v_gene: TRBV19
CDR3aa: CASSRKTGGRSYEQYF
CDR3nt: TGTGCCAGTAGTAGAAAAACAGGGGGCCGGTCCTACGAGCAGTACTTC

d_gene: .
j_gene: TRBJ1-5
abundance: .
v_gene: TRBV15
CDR3aa: CATSRNREGNQPQHF
CDR3nt: TGTGCCACCAGCAGAAACAGGGAGGGCAATCAGCCCCAGCATTTT

d_gene: .
j_gene: TRBJ1-1
abundance: .
v_gene: TRBV30
CDR3aa: CAWSEGGRKAFF
CDR3nt: TGTGCCTGGAGTGAGGGGGGGAGGAAGGCTTTCTTT

d_gene: .
j_gene: TRBJ2-3
abundance: .
v_gene: TRBV9
CDR3aa: CASSVGDTGADTQYF
CDR3nt: TGTGCCAGCAGCGTAGGCGATACCGGGGCGGATACGCAGTATTTT

d_gene: .
j_gene: TRBJ1-1
abundance: .
v_gene: TRBV18
CDR3aa: CASSPSSDSLEAFF
CDR3nt: TGTGCCAGCTCACCAAGCTCCGACAGCCTCGAAGCTTTCTTT

d_gene: .
j_gene: TRBJ2-1
abundance: .
v_gene: TRBV5-4
CDR3aa: CASSPGTAGYNEQFF
CDR3nt: TGTGCCAGCAGCCCCGGGACTGCGGGTTACAATGAGCAGTTCTTC

d_gene: TRBD2
j_gene: TRBJ2-5
abundance: .
v_gene: TRBV5-4
CDR3aa: CASSLEVAGGRETQYF
CDR3nt: TGTGCCAGCAGCTTGGAAGTAGCGGGAGGGCGGGAGACCCAGTACTTC

d_gene: .
j_gene: TRBJ1-5
abundance: .
v_gene: TRBV6-1
CDR3aa: CASIRQASNQPQHF
CDR3nt: TGTGCCAGCATAAGACAGGCTAGCAATCAGCCCCAGCATTTT

d_gene: .
j_gene: TRBJ2-3
abundance: .
v_gene: TRBV4-2
CDR3aa: CASSQEDRGVSTDTQYF
CDR3nt: TGTGCCAGCAGCCAAGAGGACCGAGGAGTTAGCACAGATACGCAGTATTTT

d_gene: .
j_gene: TRBJ1-5
abundance: .
v_gene: TRBV6-5
CDR3aa: CASSYNGNQPQHF
CDR3nt: TGTGCCAGCAGTTACAACGGGAATCAGCCCCAGCATTTT